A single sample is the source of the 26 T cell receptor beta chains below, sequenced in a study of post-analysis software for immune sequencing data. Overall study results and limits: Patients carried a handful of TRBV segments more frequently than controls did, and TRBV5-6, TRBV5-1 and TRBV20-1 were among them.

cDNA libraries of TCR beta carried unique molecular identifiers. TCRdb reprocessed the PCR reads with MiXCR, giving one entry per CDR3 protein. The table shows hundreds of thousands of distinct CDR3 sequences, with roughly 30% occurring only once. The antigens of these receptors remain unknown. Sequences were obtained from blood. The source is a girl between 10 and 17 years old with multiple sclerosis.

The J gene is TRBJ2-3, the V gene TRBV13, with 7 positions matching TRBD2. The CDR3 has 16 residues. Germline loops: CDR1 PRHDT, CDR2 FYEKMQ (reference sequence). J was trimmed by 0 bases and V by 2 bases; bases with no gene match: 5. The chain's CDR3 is CASSLLPAGSTDTQYF. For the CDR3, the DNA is TGTGCCAGCAGCTTACTGCCAGCGGGGAGCACAGATACGCAGTATTTT.

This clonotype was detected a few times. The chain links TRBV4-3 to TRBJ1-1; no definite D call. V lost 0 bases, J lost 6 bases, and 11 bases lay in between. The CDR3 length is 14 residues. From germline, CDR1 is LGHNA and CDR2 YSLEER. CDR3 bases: TGCGCCAGCAGCCAAGATGCCCGGCGGGCTGAAGCTTTCTTT. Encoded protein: CASSQDARRAEAFF.

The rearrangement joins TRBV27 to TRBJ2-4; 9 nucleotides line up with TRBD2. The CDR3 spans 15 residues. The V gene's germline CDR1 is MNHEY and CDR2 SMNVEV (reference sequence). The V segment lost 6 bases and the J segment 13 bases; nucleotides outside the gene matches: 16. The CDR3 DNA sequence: TGTGCCAGCAGATCCTCGCGGGGGGGATTTTGGGAGCAGTACTTC. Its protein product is CASRSSRGGFWEQYF.

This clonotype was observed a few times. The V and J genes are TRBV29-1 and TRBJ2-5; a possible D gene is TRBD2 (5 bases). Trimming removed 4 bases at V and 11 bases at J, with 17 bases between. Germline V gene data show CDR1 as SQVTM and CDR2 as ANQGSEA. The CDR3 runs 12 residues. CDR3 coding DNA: TGCAGCGTTGGGCCGGGTTTCGGGGAGCAGTACTTC. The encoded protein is CSVGPGFGEQYF.

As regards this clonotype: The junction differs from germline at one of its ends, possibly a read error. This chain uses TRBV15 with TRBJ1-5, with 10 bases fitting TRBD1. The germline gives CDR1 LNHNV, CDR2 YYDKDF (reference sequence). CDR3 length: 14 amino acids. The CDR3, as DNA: TGTTCCACCAGCAGAGGACAGGGGGATCAGCCCCAGCATTTT. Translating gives CSTSRGQGDQPQHF.

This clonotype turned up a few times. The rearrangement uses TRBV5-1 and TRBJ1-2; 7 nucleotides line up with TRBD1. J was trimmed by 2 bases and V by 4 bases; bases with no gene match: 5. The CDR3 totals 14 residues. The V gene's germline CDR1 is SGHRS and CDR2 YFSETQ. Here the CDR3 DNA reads TGCGCCAGCAGCGCAGGGGGAGGAAACTATGGCTACACCTTC. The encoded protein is CASSAGGGNYGYTF.

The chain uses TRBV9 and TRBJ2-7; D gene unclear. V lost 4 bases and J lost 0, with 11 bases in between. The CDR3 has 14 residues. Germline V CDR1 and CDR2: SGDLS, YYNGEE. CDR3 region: CASSPSASSYEQYF. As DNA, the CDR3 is TGTGCCAGCAGCCCCTCGGCGAGCTCCTACGAGCAGTACTTC.

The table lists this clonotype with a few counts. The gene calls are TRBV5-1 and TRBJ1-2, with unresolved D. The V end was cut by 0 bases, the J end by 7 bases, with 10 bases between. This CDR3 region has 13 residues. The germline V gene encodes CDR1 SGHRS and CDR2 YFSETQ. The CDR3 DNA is TGCGCCAGCAGCTTGGTCCTTTCGGGTGGCTACACCTTC. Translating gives CASSLVLSGGYTF.

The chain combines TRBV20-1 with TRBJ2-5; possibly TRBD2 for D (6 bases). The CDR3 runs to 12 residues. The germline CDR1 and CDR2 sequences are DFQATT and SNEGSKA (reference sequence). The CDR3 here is CSVGGPQETQYF. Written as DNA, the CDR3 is TGCAGCGTAGGAGGGCCTCAAGAGACCCAGTACTTC.

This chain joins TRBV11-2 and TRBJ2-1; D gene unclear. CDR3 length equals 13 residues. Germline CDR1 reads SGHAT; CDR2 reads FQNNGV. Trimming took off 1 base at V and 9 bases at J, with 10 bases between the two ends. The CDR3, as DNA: TGTGCCAGCAGCTTAGTCTCGGTTGGTGAGCAGTTCTTC. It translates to CASSLVSVGEQFF.

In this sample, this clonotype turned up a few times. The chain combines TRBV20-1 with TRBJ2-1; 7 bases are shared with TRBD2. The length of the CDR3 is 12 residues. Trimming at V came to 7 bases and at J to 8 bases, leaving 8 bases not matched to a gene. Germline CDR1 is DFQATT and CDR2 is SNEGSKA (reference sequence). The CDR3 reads CSVRVAGDEQFF. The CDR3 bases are TGCAGTGTGAGAGTTGCGGGGGATGAGCAGTTCTTC.

This CDR3 is CASSPRLQGAYEQYF. The CDR3 DNA reads as TGTGCCAGCAGTCCCCGGCTACAGGGGGCCTACGAGCAGTACTTC. The rearrangement joins TRBV27 to TRBJ2-7; 8 nucleotides agree with TRBD1. V shed 5 bases and J 2 bases; nucleotides not matched to a gene: 8. CDR3 length: 15 residues. Germline assignment: CDR1 MNHEY and CDR2 SMNVEV (reference sequence).

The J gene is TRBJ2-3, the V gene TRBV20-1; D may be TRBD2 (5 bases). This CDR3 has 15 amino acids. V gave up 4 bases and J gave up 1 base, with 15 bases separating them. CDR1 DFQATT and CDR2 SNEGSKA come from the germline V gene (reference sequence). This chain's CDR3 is CSAIRPGVGTDTQYF. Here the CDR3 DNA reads TGCAGTGCTATCCGTCCCGGGGTGGGCACAGATACGCAGTATTTT.

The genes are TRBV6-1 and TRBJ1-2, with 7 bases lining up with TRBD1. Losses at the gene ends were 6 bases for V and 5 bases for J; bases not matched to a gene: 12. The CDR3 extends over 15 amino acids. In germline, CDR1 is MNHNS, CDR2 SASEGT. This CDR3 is CASSRPSDREYGYTF. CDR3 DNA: TGTGCCAGCAGCCGCCCTTCAGACAGGGAGTATGGCTACACCTTC.

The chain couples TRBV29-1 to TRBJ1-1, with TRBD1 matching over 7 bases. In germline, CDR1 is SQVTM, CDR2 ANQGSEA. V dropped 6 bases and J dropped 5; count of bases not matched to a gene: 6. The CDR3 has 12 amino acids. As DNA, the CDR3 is TGCAGCGTGGACCCGACAGGGACTGAAGCTTTCTTT. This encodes CSVDPTGTEAFF.

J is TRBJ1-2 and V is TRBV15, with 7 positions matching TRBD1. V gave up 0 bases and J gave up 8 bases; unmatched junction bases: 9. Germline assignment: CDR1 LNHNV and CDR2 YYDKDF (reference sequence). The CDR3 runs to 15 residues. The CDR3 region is CATSRDTGAVRGYTF. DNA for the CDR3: TGTGCCACCAGCAGAGATACAGGGGCGGTTCGCGGCTACACCTTC.

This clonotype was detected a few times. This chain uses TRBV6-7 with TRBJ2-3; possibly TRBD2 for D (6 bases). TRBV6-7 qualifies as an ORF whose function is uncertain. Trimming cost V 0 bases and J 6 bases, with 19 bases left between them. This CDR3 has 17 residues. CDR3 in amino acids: CASSYSPAGTILDTQYF. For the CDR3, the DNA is TGTGCCAGCAGTTACTCCCCAGCGGGTACCATCCTCGATACGCAGTATTTT.

The CDR3 protein is CASSVGRHRSYNEQFF. CDR3 in DNA: TGTGCCAGCAGCGTAGGACGACACCGCTCCTACAATGAGCAGTTCTTC. The V and J genes are TRBV9 and TRBJ2-1; D unresolved. Germline loops: CDR1 SGDLS, CDR2 YYNGEE. This CDR3 spans 16 amino acids. V gave up 0 bases and J gave up 0 bases, with 10 bases separating them.

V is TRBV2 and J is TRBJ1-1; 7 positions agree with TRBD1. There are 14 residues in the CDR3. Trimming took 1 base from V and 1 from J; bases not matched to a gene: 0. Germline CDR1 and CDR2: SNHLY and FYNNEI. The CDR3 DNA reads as TGTGCCAGCAGTGAAGGGACAGGGAACACTGAAGCTTTCTTT. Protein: CASSEGTGNTEAFF.

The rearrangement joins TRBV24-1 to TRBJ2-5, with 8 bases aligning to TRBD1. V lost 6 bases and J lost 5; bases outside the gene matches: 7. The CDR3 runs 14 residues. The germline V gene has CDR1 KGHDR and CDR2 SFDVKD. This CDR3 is CATSFQGAGETQYF. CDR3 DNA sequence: TGTGCCACCAGTTTTCAGGGGGCGGGGGAGACCCAGTACTTC.

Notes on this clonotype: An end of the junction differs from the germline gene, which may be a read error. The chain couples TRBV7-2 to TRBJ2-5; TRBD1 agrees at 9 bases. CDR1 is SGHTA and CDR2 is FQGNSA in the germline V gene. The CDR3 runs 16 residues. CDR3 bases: TGCGCCAGCAGCCACCCGGGACAGGGCGACCAAGAGACCCAGTACTTC. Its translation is CASSHPGQGDQETQYF.

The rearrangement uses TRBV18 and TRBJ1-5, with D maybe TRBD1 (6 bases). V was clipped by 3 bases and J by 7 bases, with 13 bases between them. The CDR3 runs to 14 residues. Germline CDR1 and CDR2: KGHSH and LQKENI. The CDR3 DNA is TGTGCCAGCTCACCCTCTGGGGGCGAGCAGCCCCAGCATTTT. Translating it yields CASSPSGGEQPQHF.

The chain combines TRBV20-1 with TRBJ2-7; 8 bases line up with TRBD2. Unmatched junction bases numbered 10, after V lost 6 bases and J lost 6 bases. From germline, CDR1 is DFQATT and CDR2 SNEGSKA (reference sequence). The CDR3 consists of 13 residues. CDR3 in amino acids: CSASRSGSGEQYF. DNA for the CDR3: TGCAGTGCATCCAGGAGCGGGAGTGGCGAGCAGTACTTC.

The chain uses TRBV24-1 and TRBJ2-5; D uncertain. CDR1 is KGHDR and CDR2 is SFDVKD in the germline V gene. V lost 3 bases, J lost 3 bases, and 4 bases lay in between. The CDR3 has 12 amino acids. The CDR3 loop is CATSDDEETQYF. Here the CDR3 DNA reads TGTGCCACCAGTGATGACGAAGAGACCCAGTACTTC.

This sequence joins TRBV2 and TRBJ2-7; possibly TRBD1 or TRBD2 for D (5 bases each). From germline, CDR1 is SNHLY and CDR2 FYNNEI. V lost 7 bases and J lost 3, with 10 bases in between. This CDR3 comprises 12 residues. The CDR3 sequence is CASNRDRYEQYF. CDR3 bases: TGTGCCAGCAACCGGGACCGCTACGAGCAGTACTTC.

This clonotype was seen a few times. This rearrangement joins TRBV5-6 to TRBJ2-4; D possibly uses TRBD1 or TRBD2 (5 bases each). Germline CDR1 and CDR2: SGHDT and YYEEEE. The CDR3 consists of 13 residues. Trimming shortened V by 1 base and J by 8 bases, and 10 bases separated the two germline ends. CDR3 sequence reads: CASSLPGPDIQYF. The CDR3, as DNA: TGTGCCAGCAGCTTGCCGGGGCCAGACATTCAGTACTTC.